Here is one T cell receptor beta chain with its context. Its antigen remains unknown. The data were taken from a study of PD-1 blockade in classical Hodgkin lymphoma. Study-wide findings and caveats: As was reported, newly diagnosed patients showed lower baseline TCR diversity than healthy donors did. Underlying causes for the observed repertoire differences were not defined, possibly disease activity or prior therapy.

Assay used: immunoSEQ multiplex PCR; TCRdb lists only in-frame clones, some missing. The sample holds under 30,000 clones, approximately 91% seen once. The length of the CDR3 is 16 residues. Regarding time point: newly diagnosed, previously untreated cHL patient sample. Acting as the comparison were PBMCs from newly diagnosed, untreated classical Hodgkin lymphoma. This receptor was obtained from a human donor with classical Hodgkin lymphoma. Material: peripheral blood mononuclear cells (PBMCs). The chain recombines TRBV21-1 with TRBJ2-1. TRBV21-1 corresponds to a pseudogene. CDR3 amino acids: CASTRSPPSSYNEQFF. The CDR3 DNA follows: TGTGCCAGCACCCGGTCCCCACCCAGCTCCTACAATGAGCAGTTCTTC.